The next 5 T cell receptor beta chains were all read from a single sample in a study of siplizumab effects on memory and regulatory T cells. This table comes from immunoSEQ multiplex PCR, and its TCRdb copy is limited to in-frame clones, with some not included. This sample has fewer than 120,000 clones; over 85% occur once, and the top ten carry 1% to 1.5%. Sequencing was carried out using CD4+ T cells sorted from blood. The receptors come from a human donor in good health.

The chain uses TRBV5-1 and TRBJ2-2; TRBD1 might be the D (5 bases). CDR1 and CDR2 (germline): SGHRS, YFSETQ. The V end was cut by 1 base, the J end by 0 bases, with 10 bases between. This CDR3 is 16 amino acids long. CDR3: CASSLRGQPNTGELFF. CDR3 sequence (DNA): TGCGCCAGCAGCTTGAGGGGCCAACCGAACACCGGGGAGCTGTTTTTT.

This chain links TRBV2 with TRBJ1-4, with D tentatively TRBD1 (6 bases). Between the trimmed V and J ends, which lost 8 bases and 4 bases, there was a span of 14 bases. The CDR3 has 14 residues. The germline V gene encodes CDR1 SNHLY and CDR2 FYNNEI. The CDR3 is CASAPGANNEKLFF. The CDR3 DNA reads TGTGCCAGCGCCCCAGGGGCTAATAATGAAAAACTGTTTTTT. The variable domain in full, completed from reference TRBV2 and TRBJ1-4, reads EPEVTQTPSHQVTQMGQEVILRCVPISNHLYFYWYRQILGQKVEFLVSFYNNEISEKSEIFDDQFSVERPDGSNFTLKIRSTKLEDSAMYFCASAPGANNEKLFFGSGTQLSVL.

The chain joins TRBV19 to TRBJ2-3, with D perhaps TRBD2 (6 bases). Germline V gives CDR1 LNHDA, CDR2 SQIVND (reference sequence). V was clipped by 6 bases and J by 2 bases, with 15 bases between them. The CDR3 runs to 15 residues. DNA of the CDR3: TGTGCCAGTAGCCGGGGTGGCGGGGACACAGATACGCAGTATTTT. Translating gives CASSRGGGDTDTQYF. Full variable domain (rest looked up from reference TRBV19 and TRBJ2-3): DGGITQSPKYLFRKEGQNVTLSCEQNLNHDAMYWYRQDPGQGLRLIYYSQIVNDFQKGDIAEGYSVSREKKESFPLTVTSAQKNPTAFYLCASSRGGGDTDTQYFGPGTRLTVL.

The rearrangement joins TRBV19 to TRBJ2-3, with unresolved D. The germline gives CDR1 LNHDA, CDR2 SQIVND (reference sequence). This CDR3 spans 11 amino acids. Trimming stripped 5 bases from V and 2 bases from J, with 2 bases between. The CDR3 sequence is CASSLTDTQYF. The DNA for the CDR3 is TGTGCCAGTAGTCTCACAGATACGCAGTATTTT. Full variable domain (rest looked up from reference TRBV19 and TRBJ2-3): DGGITQSPKYLFRKEGQNVTLSCEQNLNHDAMYWYRQDPGQGLRLIYYSQIVNDFQKGDIAEGYSVSREKKESFPLTVTSAQKNPTAFYLCASSLTDTQYFGPGTRLTVL.

The V and J genes are TRBV5-6 and TRBJ2-7; D is unresolved. Germline CDR1 SGHDT, CDR2 YYEEEE. V shed 1 base and J shed 5 bases, with 4 bases lying between them. This CDR3 is built from 11 residues. The CDR3 spells CASSLLNEQYF. CDR3 coding DNA: TGTGCCAGCAGCTTGTTGAACGAGCAGTACTTC.